Here is one TCR beta chain with its context. What it binds is not known. The investigators reverse transcribed all of the isolated RNA, so they sequenced expressed TCRB transcripts. Around 3.57 million reads was the average for naive, central memory and regulatory T cell samples. Repertoires were generated with immunoSEQ multiplex PCR, while TCRdb's copy carries only in-frame clones and drops some. Found here are over 200,000 clones, 9.5% to 13% of them singletons; the top ten hold approximately 0.017%. The data were obtained in a study of beta chain features in type 1 diabetes. Study-level results: More deletions and fewer insertions at VDJ junctions were seen in type 1 diabetes patients. Type 1 diabetes patients showed a moderate but significant shortening of TCRB CDR3s in all four CD4+ subsets.

The single heparinised draw taken from each donor contained approximately 100 mL of blood on average. CDR3 length equals 17 residues. Trimming stripped 4 bases from V and 0 bases from J, with 15 bases between. Germline V gene sequence: CDR1 SEHNR, CDR2 FQNEAQ (reference sequence). The specimen sequenced was naive CD4+ T cells from blood. The chain has TRBV7-9 and TRBJ2-2, with D possibly being TRBD1 (5 bases). The receptor was derived from a man aged 25-45 years with type 1 diabetes. CDR3 sequence (DNA): TGTGCCAGCAGCTCGCGGCTCGACAGAGCGAACACCGGGGAGCTGTTTTTT. Encoded protein: CASSSRLDRANTGELFF.